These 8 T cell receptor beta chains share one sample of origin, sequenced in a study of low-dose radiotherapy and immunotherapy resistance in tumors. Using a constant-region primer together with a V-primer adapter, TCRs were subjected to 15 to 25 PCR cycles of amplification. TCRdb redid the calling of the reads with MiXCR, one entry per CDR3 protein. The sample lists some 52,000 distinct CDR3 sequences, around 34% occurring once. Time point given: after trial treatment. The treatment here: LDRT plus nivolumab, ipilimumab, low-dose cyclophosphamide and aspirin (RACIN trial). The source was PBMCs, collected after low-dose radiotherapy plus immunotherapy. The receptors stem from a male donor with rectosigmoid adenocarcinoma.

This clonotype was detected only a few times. CDR3 DNA: TGCGCCAGTCAAAGACTAGCGGGAGGGACAGATACGCAGTATTTT. This encodes CASQRLAGGTDTQYF. V usage is TRBV10-2 and J usage is TRBJ2-3; 14 bases map to TRBD2. Per germline, CDR1 WSHSY and CDR2 SAAADI. V lost 9 bases and J lost 3; bases outside the gene matches: 5. This CDR3 region has 15 residues.

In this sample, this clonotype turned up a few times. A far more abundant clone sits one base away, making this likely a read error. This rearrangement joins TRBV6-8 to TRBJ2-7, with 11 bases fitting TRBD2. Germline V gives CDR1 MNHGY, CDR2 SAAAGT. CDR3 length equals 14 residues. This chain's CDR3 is CASSFSGGAYELYF. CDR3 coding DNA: TGTGCCAGCAGCTTTAGCGGGGGGGCCTACGAGCTGTACTTC.

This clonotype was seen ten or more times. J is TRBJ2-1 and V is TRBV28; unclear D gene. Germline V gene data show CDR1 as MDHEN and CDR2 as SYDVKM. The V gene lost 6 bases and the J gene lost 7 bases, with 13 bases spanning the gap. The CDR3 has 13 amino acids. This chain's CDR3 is CASRLDFENEQFF. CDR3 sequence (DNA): TGTGCCAGCAGACTCGATTTTGAGAATGAGCAGTTCTTC.

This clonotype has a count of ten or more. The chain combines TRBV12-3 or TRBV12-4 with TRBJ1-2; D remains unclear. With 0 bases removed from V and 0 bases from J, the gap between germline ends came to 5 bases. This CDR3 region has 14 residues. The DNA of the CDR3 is TGTGCCAGCAGTTTAGCAGGGCCTAACTATGGCTACACCTTC. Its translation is CASSLAGPNYGYTF.

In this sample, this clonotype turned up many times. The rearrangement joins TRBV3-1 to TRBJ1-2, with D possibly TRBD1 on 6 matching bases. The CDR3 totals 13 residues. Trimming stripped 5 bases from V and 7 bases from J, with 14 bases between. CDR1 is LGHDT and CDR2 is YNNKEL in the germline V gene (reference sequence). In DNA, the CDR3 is TGTGCCAGCAGCTTCCGACAGGACAGTGGCTACACCTTC. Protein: CASSFRQDSGYTF.

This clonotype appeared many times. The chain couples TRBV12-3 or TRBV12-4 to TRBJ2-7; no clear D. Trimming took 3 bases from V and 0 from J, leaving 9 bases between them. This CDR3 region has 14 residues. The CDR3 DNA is TGTGCCAGCAGTTTTCACGGAAGCTCCTACGAGCAGTACTTC. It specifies CASSFHGSSYEQYF.

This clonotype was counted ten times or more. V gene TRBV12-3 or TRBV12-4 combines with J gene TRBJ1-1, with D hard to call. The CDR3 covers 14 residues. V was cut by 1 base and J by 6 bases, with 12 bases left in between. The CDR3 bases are TGTGCCAGCAGTTTAGAGGGAACTAACGCTGAAGCTTTCTTT. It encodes CASSLEGTNAEAFF.

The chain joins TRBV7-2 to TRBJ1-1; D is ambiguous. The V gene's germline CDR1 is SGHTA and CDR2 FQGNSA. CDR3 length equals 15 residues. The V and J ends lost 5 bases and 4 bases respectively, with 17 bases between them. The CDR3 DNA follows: TGTGCCAGCAGCGGAGCCGGGATCGGTAGCACTGAAGCTTTCTTT. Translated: CASSGAGIGSTEAFF.